This TCR beta chain appears in the sequencing data of a study of blood T cell repertoires in COVID-19. Study details: T cells, B-cell-depleted T cells, or PBMCs provided the cDNA or gDNA that served as material.

Trimming cost V 4 bases and J 6 bases, with 13 bases left between them. The CDR3 sequence is 13 residues long. CDR1 and CDR2 (germline): SGHRS, YFSETQ. Assay: immunoSEQ multiplex PCR; the TCRdb copy retains only in-frame clones and omits some. The sample lists around 380,000 clones, more than 70% occurring once. The genes are TRBV5-1 and TRBJ1-2, with D maybe TRBD1 (5 bases). The sequence came from a man aged 25 to 40 who had recovered from COVID-19. The sequenced sample consisted of PBMCs or T cells enriched from blood (not recorded which). The CDR3 loop is CASSPRVYDGYTF. The CDR3 nucleotides read TGCGCCAGCAGCCCCAGGGTTTATGATGGCTACACCTTC.